The sequence of this T cell receptor beta chain was determined in a study of regulatory T cells in long-lasting Graves disease. Time point indicated: newly diagnosed GD, antithyroid drugs for less than 3 months. Isolated PBMC RNA provided the starting material for the TCR library. The V segment lost 8 bases and the J segment 6 bases; nucleotides outside the gene matches: 9. The CDR3 covers 13 residues. From germline, CDR1 is LGHDT and CDR2 YNNKEL (reference sequence). The sample holds many counts of this clonotype. Through Arm-PCR of CDR3 regions and iRepertoire HTBI primers, TCR beta libraries were built. Using its own MiXCR run on the multiplex PCR reads, TCRdb lists one record per CDR3 protein. Here the sample spans around 500,000 distinct CDR3 sequences, approximately 12% being singletons. The data were also submitted as part of a second study, on T cells in Graves' hyperthyroidism and ophthalmopathy.

The chain carries TRBV3-1 and TRBJ2-7, with 8 bases identical to TRBD1. The sample here was peripheral blood mononuclear cells (PBMCs), taken at new diagnosis, from a patient treated with antithyroid drugs. The sequence derives from a man aged 30 to 39 with Graves disease. The CDR3, as DNA: TGTGCCAGCGGGAGGTCAGGGGGCGGCGAGCAGTACTTC. This translates into CASGRSGGGEQYF.